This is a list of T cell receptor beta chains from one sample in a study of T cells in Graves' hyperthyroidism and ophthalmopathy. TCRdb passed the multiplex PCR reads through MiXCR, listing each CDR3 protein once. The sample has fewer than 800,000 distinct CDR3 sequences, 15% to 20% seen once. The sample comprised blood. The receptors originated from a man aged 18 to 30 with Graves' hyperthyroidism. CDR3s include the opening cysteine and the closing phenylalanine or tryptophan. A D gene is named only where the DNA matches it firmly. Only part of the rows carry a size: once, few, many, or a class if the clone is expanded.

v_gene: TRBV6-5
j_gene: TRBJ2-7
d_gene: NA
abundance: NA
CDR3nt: TGTGCCAGCAGTTACGGGCCCGGGCAGACCTACGAGCAGTACTTC
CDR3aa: CASSYGPGQTYEQYF

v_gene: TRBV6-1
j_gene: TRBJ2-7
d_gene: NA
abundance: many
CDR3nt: TGTGCCAGCGGGAGAAACACCGCCTACGAGCAGTACTTC
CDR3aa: CASGRNTAYEQYF

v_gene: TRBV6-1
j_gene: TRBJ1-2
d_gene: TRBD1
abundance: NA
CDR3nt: TGTGCCAGCAGTACCCGGGACAGGGGCGAATATGGCTACACCTTC
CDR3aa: CASSTRDRGEYGYTF

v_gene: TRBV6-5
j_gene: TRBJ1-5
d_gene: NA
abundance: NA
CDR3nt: TGTGCCAGCAGTTATAGCAGTAACAATCAGCCCCAGCATTTT
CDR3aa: CASSYSSNNQPQHF

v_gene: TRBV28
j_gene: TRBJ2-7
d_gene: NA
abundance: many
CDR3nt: TGTGCCAGCAGCCCGACCTCGGTAATTTCCTACGAGCAGTACTTC
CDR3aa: CASSPTSVISYEQYF

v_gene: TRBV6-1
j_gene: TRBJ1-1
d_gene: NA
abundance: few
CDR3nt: TGTGCCAGCAGAGACAGCTTCACTGAAGCTTTCTTT
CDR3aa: CASRDSFTEAFF

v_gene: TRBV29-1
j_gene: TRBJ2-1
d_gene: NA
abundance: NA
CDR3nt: TGCAGCGTTAGGACTACCGACAATGAGCAGTTCTTC
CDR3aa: CSVRTTDNEQFF

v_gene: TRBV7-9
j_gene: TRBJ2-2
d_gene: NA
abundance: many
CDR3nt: TGTGCCAGCAACGCGGGGACCGGGGAGCTGTTTTTT
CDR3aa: CASNAGTGELFF

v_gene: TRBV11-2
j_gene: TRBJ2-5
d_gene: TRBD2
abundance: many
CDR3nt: TGTGCCAGCAGCCACGGGACTACTCATTCGGAGACCCAGTACTTC
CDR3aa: CASSHGTTHSETQYF

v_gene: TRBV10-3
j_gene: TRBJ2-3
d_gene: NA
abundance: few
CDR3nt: TGTGCCATCAGTAAGGACGTTAGCACAGATACGCAGTATTTT
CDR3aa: CAISKDVSTDTQYF

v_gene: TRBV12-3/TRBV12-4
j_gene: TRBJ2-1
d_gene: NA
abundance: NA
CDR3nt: TGTGCCAGCAGCTTTAATCCAGAGCAGTTCTTC
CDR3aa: CASSFNPEQFF

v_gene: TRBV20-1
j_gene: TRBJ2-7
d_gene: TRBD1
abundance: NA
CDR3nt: TGCATTGCTAGACTCGGGACAGGGGACGAGCAGTACTTC
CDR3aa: CIARLGTGDEQYF

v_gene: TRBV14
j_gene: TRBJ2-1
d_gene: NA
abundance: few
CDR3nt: TGTGCCAGCAGCATACGACTAGTGACTTCCCTCAATGAGCAGTTCTTC
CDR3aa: CASSIRLVTSLNEQFF

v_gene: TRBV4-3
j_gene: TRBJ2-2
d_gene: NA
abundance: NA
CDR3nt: TGCGCCAGCAGCTGGTTGTCCCTGTTTTTT
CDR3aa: CASSWLSLFF

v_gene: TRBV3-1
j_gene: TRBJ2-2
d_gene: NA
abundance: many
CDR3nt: TGTGCCAGCAGCCAGGGGCCCGGGGAGCTGTTTTTT
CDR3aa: CASSQGPGELFF

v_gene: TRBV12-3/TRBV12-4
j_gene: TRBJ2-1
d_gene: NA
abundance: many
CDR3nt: TGTGCCAGCACAACTCGCGGGACCTCCTACAATGAGCAGTTCTTC
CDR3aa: CASTTRGTSYNEQFF

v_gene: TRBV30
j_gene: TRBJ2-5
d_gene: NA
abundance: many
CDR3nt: TGTGCCTGGAGTGCACAGGTCCAAGAGACCCAGTACTTC
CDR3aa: CAWSAQVQETQYF

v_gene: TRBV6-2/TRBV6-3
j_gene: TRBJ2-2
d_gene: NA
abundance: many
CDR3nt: TGTGCCAGCAGTTACCTTAGAGGGAACACCGGGGAGCTGTTTTTT
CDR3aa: CASSYLRGNTGELFF

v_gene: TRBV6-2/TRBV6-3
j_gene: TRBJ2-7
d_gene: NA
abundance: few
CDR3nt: TGTGCCAGCAGTACGCCCTCCTCTGCGGGGAGCTCCTACGAGCAGTACTTC
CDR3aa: CASSTPSSAGSSYEQYF

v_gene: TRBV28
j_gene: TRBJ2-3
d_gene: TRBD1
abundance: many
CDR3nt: TGTGCCAGCGACAGGGGCGCAGGGGATACGCAGTATTTT
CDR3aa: CASDRGAGDTQYF

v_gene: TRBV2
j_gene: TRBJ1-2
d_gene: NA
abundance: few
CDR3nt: TGTGCCAGCTATCGGACAGACCGGAATGGCTACACCTTC
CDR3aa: CASYRTDRNGYTF

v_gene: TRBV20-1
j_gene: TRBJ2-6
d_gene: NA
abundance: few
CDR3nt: TGCAGTGCCGGGCTCCCTGGGGCCAACGTCCTGACTTTC
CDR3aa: CSAGLPGANVLTF

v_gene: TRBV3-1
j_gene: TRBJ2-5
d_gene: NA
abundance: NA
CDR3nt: TGTGCCAGCAGCCAAGGTCCAGCTGGAGAGACCCAGTACTTC
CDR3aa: CASSQGPAGETQYF

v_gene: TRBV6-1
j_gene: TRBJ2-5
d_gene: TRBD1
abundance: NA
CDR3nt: TGTGCCAGCAAGACAGGGAAAGAGACCCAGTACTTC
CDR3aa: CASKTGKETQYF

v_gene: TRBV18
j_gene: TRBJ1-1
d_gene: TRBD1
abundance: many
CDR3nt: TGTGCCAGCTCACCACGAATGACAGGGGGCTTGGGCACTGAAGCTTTCTTT
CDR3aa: CASSPRMTGGLGTEAFF

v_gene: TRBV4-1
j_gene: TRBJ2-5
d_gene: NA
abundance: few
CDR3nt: TGCGCCAGCAGCCAAGACTCGGTATTACTGGAGACCCAGTACTTC
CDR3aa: CASSQDSVLLETQYF

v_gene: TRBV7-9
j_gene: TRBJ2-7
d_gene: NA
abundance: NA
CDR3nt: TGTGCCAGCAGCTACTATGTTGGGGGCGGGGGCAACGAGCAGTACTTC
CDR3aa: CASSYYVGGGGNEQYF

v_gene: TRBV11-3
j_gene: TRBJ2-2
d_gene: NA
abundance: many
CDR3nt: TGTGCCAGCAGCCGCCCGGGAGAAGGCCCCGGGGAGCTGTTTTTT
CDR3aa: CASSRPGEGPGELFF

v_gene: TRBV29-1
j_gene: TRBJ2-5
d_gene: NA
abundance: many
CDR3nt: TGCAGCGTACTAGGCGGACACTTTCCTCAAGAGACCCAGTACTTC
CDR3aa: CSVLGGHFPQETQYF

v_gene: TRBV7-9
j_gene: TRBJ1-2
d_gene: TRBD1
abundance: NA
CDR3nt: TGTGCCAGCAGCAAGACAGGGGGTAACTATGGCTACACCTTC
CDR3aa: CASSKTGGNYGYTF

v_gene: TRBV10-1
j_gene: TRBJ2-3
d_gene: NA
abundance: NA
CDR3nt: TGCGCCAGCAGTGAGTCAATGGCGGATACGCAGTATTTT
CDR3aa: CASSESMADTQYF

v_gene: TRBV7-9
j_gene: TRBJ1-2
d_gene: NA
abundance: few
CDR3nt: TGTGCCAGCAGCCCCCGGGGCATTTCAGTCGGTCCGGATGGCTACACCTTC
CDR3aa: CASSPRGISVGPDGYTF

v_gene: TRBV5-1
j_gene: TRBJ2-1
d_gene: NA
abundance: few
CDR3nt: TGCGCCAGCAGCCTTACTAGTGTGTCCTACAATGAGCAGTTCTTC
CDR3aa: CASSLTSVSYNEQFF

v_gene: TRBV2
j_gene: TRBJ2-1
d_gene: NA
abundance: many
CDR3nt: TGTGCCAGCAGCCGTACTGGGGCTGAGCAGTTCTTC
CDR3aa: CASSRTGAEQFF

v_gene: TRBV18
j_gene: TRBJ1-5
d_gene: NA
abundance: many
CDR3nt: TGCGCCAGCAGCCAAACAGGGTTGCAGCCCCAGCATTTT
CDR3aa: CASSQTGLQPQHF

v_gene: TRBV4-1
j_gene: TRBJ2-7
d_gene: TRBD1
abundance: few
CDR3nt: TGCGCCAGCAGCCAGACCGGACAGGGGTCCTACGAGCAGTACTTC
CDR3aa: CASSQTGQGSYEQYF

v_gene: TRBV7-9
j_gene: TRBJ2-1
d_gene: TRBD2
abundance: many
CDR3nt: TGTGCCAGCAGTCCTGGGGTTACTAGCGGGAGTGGCAATGAGCAGTTCTTC
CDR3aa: CASSPGVTSGSGNEQFF

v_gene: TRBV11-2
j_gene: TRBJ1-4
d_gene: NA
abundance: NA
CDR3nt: TGTGCCAGCAGCCCACACCGGACAGATAATGAAAAACTGTTTTTT
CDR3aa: CASSPHRTDNEKLFF

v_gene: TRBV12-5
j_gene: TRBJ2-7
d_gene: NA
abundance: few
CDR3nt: TGTGCTAGTGGTTTAGAAGCATTTAGCGGTTCCTCCTACGAGCAGTACTTC
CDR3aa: CASGLEAFSGSSYEQYF

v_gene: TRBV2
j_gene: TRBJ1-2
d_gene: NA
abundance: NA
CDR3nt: TGTGCCAGCAGTTCGGCGGGGACCGGGGAGATCTATGGCTACACCTTC
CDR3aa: CASSSAGTGEIYGYTF

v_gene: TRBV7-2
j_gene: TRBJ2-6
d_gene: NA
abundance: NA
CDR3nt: TGTGCCAGCAGCTTAGCGCTAACAGGGTCTGGGGCCAACGTCCTGACTTTC
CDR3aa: CASSLALTGSGANVLTF

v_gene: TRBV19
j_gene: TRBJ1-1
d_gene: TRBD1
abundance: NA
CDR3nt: TGTGCCAGTAGTATGCCAGGGGGCGGCACTGAAGCTTTCTTT
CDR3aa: CASSMPGGGTEAFF

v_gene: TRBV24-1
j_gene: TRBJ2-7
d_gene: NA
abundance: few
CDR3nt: TGTGCCACCAGTGCCTCCTGGGGCAGGGTCCACGAGCAGTACTTC
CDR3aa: CATSASWGRVHEQYF

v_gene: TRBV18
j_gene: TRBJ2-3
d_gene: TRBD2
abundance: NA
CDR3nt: TGTGCCAGCTCACCTCTCGGGACTATAGGGCCAGATACGCAGTATTTT
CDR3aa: CASSPLGTIGPDTQYF

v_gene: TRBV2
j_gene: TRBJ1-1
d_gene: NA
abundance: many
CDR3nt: TGTGCCAGCGGCCCCCGCGGGGAAGGCACTGAAGCTTTCTTT
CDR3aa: CASGPRGEGTEAFF

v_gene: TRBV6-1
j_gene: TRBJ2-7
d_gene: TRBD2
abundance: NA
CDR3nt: TGTGCCAGCGGGCGGGGGGGTGGAGAGCAGTACTTC
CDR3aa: CASGRGGGEQYF

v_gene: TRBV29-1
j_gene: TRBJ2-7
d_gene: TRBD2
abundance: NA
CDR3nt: TGCAGCATACAACCGGGACTAGCGGGAGAGGAGCAGTACTTC
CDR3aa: CSIQPGLAGEEQYF

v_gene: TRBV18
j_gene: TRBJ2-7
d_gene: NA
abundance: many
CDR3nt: TGTGCCAGCTCACCACACCGACAGGCTCACGAGCAGTACTTC
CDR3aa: CASSPHRQAHEQYF

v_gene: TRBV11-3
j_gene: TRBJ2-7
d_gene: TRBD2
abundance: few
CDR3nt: TGTGCCAGCAGCTTTAGCGGGTACTCCTACGAGCAGTACTTC
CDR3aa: CASSFSGYSYEQYF

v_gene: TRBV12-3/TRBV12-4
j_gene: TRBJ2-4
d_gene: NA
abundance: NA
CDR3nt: TGTGCCAGCAGTTTAGGCGGGATAAACATTCAGTACTTC
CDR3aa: CASSLGGINIQYF

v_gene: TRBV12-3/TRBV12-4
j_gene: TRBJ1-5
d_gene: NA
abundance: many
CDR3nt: TGTGCCAGCAGTTTGAGGCAGAATCAGCCCCAGCATTTT
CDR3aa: CASSLRQNQPQHF

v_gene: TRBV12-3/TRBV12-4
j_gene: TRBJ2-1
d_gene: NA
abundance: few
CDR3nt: TGTGCCAGCAGTTTAGCGGTTGGGGACAATGAGCAGTTCTTC
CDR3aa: CASSLAVGDNEQFF

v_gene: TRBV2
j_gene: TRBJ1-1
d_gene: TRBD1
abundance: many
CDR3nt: TGTGCCAGCAGGCGACAGGGAGGCACTGAAGCTTTCTTT
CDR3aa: CASRRQGGTEAFF

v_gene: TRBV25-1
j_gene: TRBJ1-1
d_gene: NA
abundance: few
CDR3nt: TGTGCCAGCAGTGCCATACACGAAAACACTGAAGCTTTCTTT
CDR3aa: CASSAIHENTEAFF

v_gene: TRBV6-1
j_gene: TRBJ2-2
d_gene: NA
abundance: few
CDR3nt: TGTGCCAGCAGCCCATACGAAAGGGCCGGGGAGCTGTTTTTT
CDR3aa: CASSPYERAGELFF